The sequence of this TCR beta chain was determined in a study of Tregs in tolerant kidney transplant recipients (dated by TCRdb to the late 2010s). Some background on the complete study: The transplants used related donors along with nonmyeloablative bone marrow transplantation, and in the human trials mixed chimerism was transient. TCRbeta sequencing was used in the study to identify donor-specific regulatory T cells before combined kidney and bone marrow transplantation, and the identified cells were then tracked after transplant.

The intended sense of this specimen's time point label: blood sample drawn before combined kidney and bone marrow transplant. Unstimulated Tregs (CD4+CD25+CD127-), CD4+ non-Tregs (CD4+CD25-), CD4 and CD8 cells were FACS-sorted from thawed PBMCs. The patients were a handful of recipients of combined kidney and bone marrow transplants from the ITN036ST trial, and samples were available only for these trial subjects. Healthy control blood was separated into PBMCs by Ficoll density gradient and cryopreserved, and patient PBMCs were collected both before and after transplant. Genomic DNA was extracted from sorted cells with the QIAGEN DNeasy Blood and Tissue Kit for TCRbeta CDR3 sequencing. High-throughput TCRbeta CDR3 sequencing was carried out commercially through immunoSEQ, with PCR amplification with bias correction and internal controls included. In the paper's pipeline: A unique productive TCRbeta sequence was defined by the CDR3 nucleotide sequence when primers matched, and otherwise by the CDR3 amino acid sequence together with the Vbeta and Jbeta genes. As a correction for sorting error, sequences shared between sorted populations at a frequency ratio of 2:1 or less were discarded, and the remaining shared sequences were assigned to the higher population. A sequence was defined as donor-reactive if the sequence was expanded at least 5-fold in CFSE-low cells compared with unstimulated cells and had a frequency of at least 0.01% in CFSE-low cells. Jensen-Shannon divergence calculated on the top 100 TCRbeta sequences ranked by frequency was used to measure repertoire divergence. When a sample had multiple sequencing runs, each run was corrected for sorting error separately and the runs were then pooled. TCRdb holds this immuneACCESS table with in-frame rearrangements only. Some clones are missing; in checked studies, unresolved V genes explain under half, and the rest has no known cause. That table gives V, J and clone size, and the DNA gave D and trimming. Recorded for this sample are roughly 66,000 clones; roughly 92% of them occurred a single time. Of the sample, approximately 11% falls within the top ten clones.

What the work shows at the level of the full study, not this receptor alone: Expanding Tregs with activated donor B cells appeared to identify the most biologically relevant and donor-specific TCRbeta repertoire. PCR primers changed over time for some patients, so nucleotide-level comparison across those patients' samples was not possible. Biological reproducibility was not directly assessed, although technical replication error appeared to be minimal. The study was constrained by small patient numbers, and validation of the findings is required in larger populations and under other immunosuppression protocols. Donor-specific Treg expansion exceeded global Treg expansion in tolerant patients, suggesting antigen-driven rather than nonspecific expansion.

A single count supports this clone. Its antigen is unknown. No base quality information exists; no much larger clone differs at one position. The V end gives up 7 bases and the J end 2 bases, leaving 6 bases in the junction not matched to a gene. As encoded in the germline V gene (reference sequence), CDR1 is PRHDT while CDR2 is FYEKMQ. The CDR3 spans 14 residues, from the cysteine through the phenylalanine. Solely the CDR3 DNA is kept, with 42 bases framed from the first base. Source: CD8+ T cells from blood, taken before the transplant. The sequence derives from a human donor who received a combined kidney and bone marrow transplant. In this chain, TRBV13 is recombined with TRBJ1-1; the junction holds 8 bases that match TRBD1. The sequenced DNA: TGTGCCAGCAATTACAGGGGGGAAAACACTGAAGCTTTCTTT. It specifies CASNYRGENTEAFF.